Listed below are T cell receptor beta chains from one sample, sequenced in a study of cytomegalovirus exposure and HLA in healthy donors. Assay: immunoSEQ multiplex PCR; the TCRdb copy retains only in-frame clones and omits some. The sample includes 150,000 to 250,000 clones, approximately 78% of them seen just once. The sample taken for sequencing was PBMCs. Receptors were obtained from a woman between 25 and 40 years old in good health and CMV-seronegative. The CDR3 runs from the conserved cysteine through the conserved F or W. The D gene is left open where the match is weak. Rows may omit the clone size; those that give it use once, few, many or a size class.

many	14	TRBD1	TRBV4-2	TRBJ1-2	CASSLGTARVGYTF	TGTGCCAGCAGCCTCGGGACAGCCAGAGTAGGCTACACCTTC
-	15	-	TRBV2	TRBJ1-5	CASSRDKHSNQPQHF	TGTGCCAGCAGTCGGGACAAACATAGCAATCAGCCCCAGCATTTT
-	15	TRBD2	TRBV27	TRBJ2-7	CASSLSSGGWYEQYF	TGTGCCAGCAGTTTATCTAGCGGGGGTTGGTACGAGCAGTACTTC
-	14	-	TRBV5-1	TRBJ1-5	CASSREGGNQPQHF	TGCGCCAGCAGCCGTGAAGGGGGCAATCAGCCCCAGCATTTT
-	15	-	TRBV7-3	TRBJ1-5	CASSLTGQGDQPQHF	TGTGCCAGCAGCTTAACTGGCCAGGGTGATCAGCCCCAGCATTTT
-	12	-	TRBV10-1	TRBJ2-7	CASSDRGYEQYF	TGCGCCAGCAGTGACCGGGGATACGAGCAGTACTTC
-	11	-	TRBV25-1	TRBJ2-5	CASSGMRAQYF	TGTGCCAGCAGTGGTATGCGGGCCCAGTACTTC
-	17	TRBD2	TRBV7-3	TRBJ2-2	CASRRGGGPANTGELFF	TGTGCCAGCAGACGGGGGGGAGGACCCGCGAACACCGGGGAGCTGTTTTTT
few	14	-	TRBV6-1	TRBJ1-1	CASSEVGWNTEAFF	TGTGCCAGCAGTGAAGTCGGTTGGAACACTGAAGCTTTCTTT
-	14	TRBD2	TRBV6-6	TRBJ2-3	CASSRTSGLDTQYF	TGTGCCAGCAGCCGGACTAGCGGGCTAGATACGCAGTATTTT
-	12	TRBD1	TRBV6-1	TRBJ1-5	CATETGEQPQHF	TGTGCCACCGAGACAGGGGAGCAGCCCCAGCATTTT
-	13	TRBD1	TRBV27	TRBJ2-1	CASRDRAYNEQFF	TGTGCCAGCCGGGACAGGGCATACAATGAGCAGTTCTTC
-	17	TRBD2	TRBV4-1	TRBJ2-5	CASSQDLGLAGRETQYF	TGCGCCAGCAGCCAAGATCTAGGGCTAGCGGGTAGAGAGACCCAGTACTTC
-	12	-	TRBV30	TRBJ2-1	CAWTNGGNEQFF	TGTGCCTGGACCAACGGAGGGAATGAGCAGTTCTTC
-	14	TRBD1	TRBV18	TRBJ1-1	CASSPPTGYTEAFF	TGTGCCAGCTCACCACCGACAGGGTACACTGAAGCTTTCTTT
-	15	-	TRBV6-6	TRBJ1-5	CASLGHQLPGQPQHF	TGTGCCAGCTTGGGACATCAGCTGCCCGGTCAGCCCCAGCATTTT
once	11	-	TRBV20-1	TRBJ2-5	CSAKRGETQYF	TGCAGTGCTAAAAGGGGTGAGACCCAGTACTTC
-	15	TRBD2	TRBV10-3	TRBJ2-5	CAISGSGGVRETQYF	TGTGCCATCAGCGGCAGCGGGGGCGTCAGGGAGACCCAGTACTTC
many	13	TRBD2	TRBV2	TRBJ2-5	CASSRGRGETQYF	TGTGCCAGCAGCCGCGGGAGAGGGGAGACCCAGTACTTC
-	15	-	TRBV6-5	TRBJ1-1	CASSSSNRQAAEAFF	TGTGCCAGCAGTTCATCAAACCGACAGGCCGCTGAAGCTTTCTTT
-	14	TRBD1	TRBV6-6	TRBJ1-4	CASSYRDSNEKLFF	TGTGCCAGCAGTTACCGGGACAGTAATGAAAAACTGTTTTTT
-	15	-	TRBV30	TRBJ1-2	CAWSFPTRTNYGYTF	TGTGCCTGGAGTTTCCCGACACGGACTAACTATGGCTACACCTTC
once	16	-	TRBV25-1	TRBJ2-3	CASSDRGVLGTDTQYF	TGTGCCAGCAGTGATCGCGGGGTTCTGGGCACAGATACGCAGTATTTT
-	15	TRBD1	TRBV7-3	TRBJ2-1	CASSLMAGGYNEQFF	TGTGCCAGCAGCTTAATGGCAGGGGGCTACAATGAGCAGTTCTTC
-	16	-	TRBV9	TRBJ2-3	CASSGWDFPSTDTQYF	TGTGCCAGCAGCGGCTGGGACTTTCCTAGCACAGATACGCAGTATTTT
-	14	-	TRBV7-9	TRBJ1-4	CASSEGERNEKLFF	TGTGCCAGCTCCGAGGGGGAGAGGAATGAAAAACTGTTTTTT